This T cell receptor (beta chain) was identified in a study of blood T cell repertoires in COVID-19. The CDR3 is 16 residues long. Trimming removed 0 bases at V and 0 bases at J, with 12 bases between. CDR1 and CDR2 (germline): SGHRS, YFSETQ. Cohort placement rested on clinical history that participants reported themselves. Source study methods: Scientists estimated how many nucleated cells there were by amplifying reference gene primers. Repertoires were generated with immunoSEQ multiplex PCR, while TCRdb's copy carries only in-frame clones and drops some. V and J calls and clone size are those listed in that table; D and trimming were worked out from the DNA. Here the sample spans 250,000 to 400,000 clones, 89% being singletons.

The sample taken for sequencing was PBMCs or T cells enriched from blood (not recorded which). This clonotype was obtained from a man aged 60 to 69 who had recovered from COVID-19. The chain is built from TRBV5-1 and TRBJ1-2, with D possibly TRBD1 on 5 matching bases. This CDR3 reads CASSLETALANYGYTF. In DNA, the CDR3 is TGCGCCAGCAGCTTGGAGACAGCCCTTGCTAACTATGGCTACACCTTC.